Listed here is a single T cell receptor beta chain. The target antigen is unknown. The data were obtained in a study of early T cells in non-severe SARS-CoV-2 infection. Study-level information: Unpaired chains resulted from sequencing bulk RNA of unsorted whole blood. Notes on the study in general: Matching with VDJdb favored anti-spike CD8 responses (missing private and CD4 specificities).

Germline V gives CDR1 GTSNPN, CDR2 SVGIG (reference sequence). The V gene lost 7 bases and the J gene lost 6 bases, with 13 bases spanning the gap. The CDR3 has 11 amino acids. Individually, cDNA molecules had unique molecular identifiers attached to them. Each CDR3 protein is one row after TCRdb ran MiXCR on the 5' RACE reads. Among 65,000 to 85,000 distinct CDR3 sequences listed, 15% to 17% were seen once. The sample consisted of whole blood. This TCR was recovered from an adult who was a healthcare worker with PCR-confirmed SARS-CoV-2 infection or an uninfected control (not recorded which). This sequence joins TRBV30 and TRBJ2-7; maybe TRBD2 (6 bases). CDR3 DNA sequence: TGTGCCTACCTGCTAGCGACCGAGCAGTACTTC. It specifies CAYLLATEQYF.